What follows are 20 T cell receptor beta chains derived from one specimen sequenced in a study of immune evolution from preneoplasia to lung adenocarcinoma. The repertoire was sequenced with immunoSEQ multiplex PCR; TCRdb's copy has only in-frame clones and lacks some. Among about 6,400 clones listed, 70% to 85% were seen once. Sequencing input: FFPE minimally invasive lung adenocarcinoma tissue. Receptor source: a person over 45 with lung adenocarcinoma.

The CDR3 protein is CASSDPSGRYSYEQYF. CDR3 bases: TGTGCCAGCAGTGATCCCAGCGGGAGATATTCCTACGAGCAGTACTTC. This chain uses TRBV2 with TRBJ2-7, with TRBD2 matching over 8 bases. In germline, CDR1 is SNHLY, CDR2 FYNNEI. The ends lost 3 bases at V and 1 base at J; junction bases unmatched: 8. The CDR3 spans 16 residues. The full variable domain, rest sourced from reference TRBV2 and TRBJ2-7, is EPEVTQTPSHQVTQMGQEVILRCVPISNHLYFYWYRQILGQKVEFLVSFYNNEISEKSEIFDDQFSVERPDGSNFTLKIRSTKLEDSAMYFCASSDPSGRYSYEQYFGPGTRLTVT.

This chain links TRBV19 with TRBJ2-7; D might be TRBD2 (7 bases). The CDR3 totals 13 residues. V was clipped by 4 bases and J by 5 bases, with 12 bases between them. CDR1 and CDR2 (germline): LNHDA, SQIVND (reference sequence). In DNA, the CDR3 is TGTGCCAGTAGTAGGGGGCTAGCGGACGAGCAGTACTTC. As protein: CASSRGLADEQYF.

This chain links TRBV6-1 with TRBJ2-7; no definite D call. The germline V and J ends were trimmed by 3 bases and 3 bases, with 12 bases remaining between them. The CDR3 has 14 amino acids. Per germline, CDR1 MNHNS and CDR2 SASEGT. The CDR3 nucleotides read TGTGCCAGCAGTGATCTTGGGTTAGGCTACGAGCAGTACTTC. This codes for CASSDLGLGYEQYF.

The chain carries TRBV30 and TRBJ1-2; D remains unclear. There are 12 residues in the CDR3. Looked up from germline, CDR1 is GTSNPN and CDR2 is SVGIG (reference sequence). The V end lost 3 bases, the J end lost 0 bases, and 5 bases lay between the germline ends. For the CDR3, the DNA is TGTGCCTGGAGAAGGACTAACTATGGCTACACCTTC. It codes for CAWRRTNYGYTF.

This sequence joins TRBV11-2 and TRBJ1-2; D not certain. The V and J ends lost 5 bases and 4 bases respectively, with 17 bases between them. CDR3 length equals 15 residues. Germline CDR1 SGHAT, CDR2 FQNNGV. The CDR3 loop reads CASSPGGGITYGYTF. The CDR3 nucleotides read TGTGCCAGCAGCCCGGGCGGTGGGATCACCTATGGCTACACCTTC.

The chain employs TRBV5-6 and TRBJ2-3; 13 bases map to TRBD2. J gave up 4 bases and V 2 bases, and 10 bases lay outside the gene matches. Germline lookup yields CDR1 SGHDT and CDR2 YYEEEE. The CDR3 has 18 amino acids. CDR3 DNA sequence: TGTGCCAGCAGCTTAAGGCGCGGACTAGCGGGAGTCTCAGATACGCAGTATTTT. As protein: CASSLRRGLAGVSDTQYF.

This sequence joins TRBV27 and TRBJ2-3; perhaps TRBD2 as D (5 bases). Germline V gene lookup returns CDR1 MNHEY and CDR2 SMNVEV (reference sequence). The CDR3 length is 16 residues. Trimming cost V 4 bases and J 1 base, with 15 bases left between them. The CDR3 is CASSSPLARGTDTQYF. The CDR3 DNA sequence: TGTGCCAGCAGTTCACCATTAGCGAGGGGCACAGATACGCAGTATTTT.

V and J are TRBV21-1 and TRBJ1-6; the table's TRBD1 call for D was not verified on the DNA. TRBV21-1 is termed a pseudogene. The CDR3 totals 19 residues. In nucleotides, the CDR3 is TGTGCCAGCACCAAAATCGTGCACAGGGGGGGATCCTATAATTCACCCCTCCACTTT. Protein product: CASTKIVHRGGSYNSPLHF.

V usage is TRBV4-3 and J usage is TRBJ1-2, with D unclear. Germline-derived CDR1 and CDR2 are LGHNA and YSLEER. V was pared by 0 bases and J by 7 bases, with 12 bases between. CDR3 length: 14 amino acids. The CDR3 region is CASSQERAGLGYTF. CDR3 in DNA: TGCGCCAGCAGCCAAGAACGAGCAGGACTTGGCTACACCTTC.

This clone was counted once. The CDR3 DNA follows: TGTGCCAGCCGGGATTGGCAGGGAGAGGAGACCCAGTACTTC. Translation gives CASRDWQGEETQYF. V usage is TRBV28 and J usage is TRBJ2-5; D might be TRBD1 or TRBD2, each matching 5 bases. V was clipped by 8 bases and J by 5 bases, with 18 bases between them. Germline CDR1 reads MDHEN; CDR2 reads SYDVKM. CDR3 length: 14 residues.

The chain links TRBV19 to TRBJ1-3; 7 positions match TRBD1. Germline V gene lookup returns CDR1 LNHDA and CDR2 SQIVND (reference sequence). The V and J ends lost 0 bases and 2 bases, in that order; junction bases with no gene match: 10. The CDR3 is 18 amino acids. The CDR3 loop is CASSIDIFGTETGNTIYF. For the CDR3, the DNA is TGTGCCAGTAGTATAGATATCTTCGGGACAGAGACTGGAAACACCATATATTTT. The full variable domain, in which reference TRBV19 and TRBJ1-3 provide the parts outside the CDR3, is DGGITQSPKYLFRKEGQNVTLSCEQNLNHDAMYWYRQDPGQGLRLIYYSQIVNDFQKGDIAEGYSVSREKKESFPLTVTSAQKNPTAFYLCASSIDIFGTETGNTIYFGEGSWLTVV.

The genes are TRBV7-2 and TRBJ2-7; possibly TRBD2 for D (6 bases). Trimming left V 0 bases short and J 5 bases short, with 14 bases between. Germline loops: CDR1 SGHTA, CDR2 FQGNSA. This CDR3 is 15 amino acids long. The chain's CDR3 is CASSLADLRDHEQYF. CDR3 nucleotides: TGTGCCAGCAGCTTAGCGGACTTGCGGGACCACGAGCAGTACTTC.

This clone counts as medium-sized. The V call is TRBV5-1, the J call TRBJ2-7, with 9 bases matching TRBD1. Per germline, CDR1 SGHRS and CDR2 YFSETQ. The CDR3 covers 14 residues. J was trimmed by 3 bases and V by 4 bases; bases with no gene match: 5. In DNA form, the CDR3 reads TGCGCCAGCAGCGAAGGGACAGGGAACTACGAGCAGTACTTC. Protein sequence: CASSEGTGNYEQYF. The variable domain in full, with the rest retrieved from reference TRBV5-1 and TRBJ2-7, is KAGVTQTPRYLIKTRGQQVTLSCSPISGHRSVSWYQQTPGQGLQFLFEYFSETQRNKGNFPGRFSGRQFSNSRSEMNVSTLELGDSALYLCASSEGTGNYEQYFGPGTRLTVT.

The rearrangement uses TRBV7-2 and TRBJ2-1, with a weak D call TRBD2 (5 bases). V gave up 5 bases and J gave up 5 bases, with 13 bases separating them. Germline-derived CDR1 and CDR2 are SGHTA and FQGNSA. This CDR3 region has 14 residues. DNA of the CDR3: TGTGCCAGCAGCCTCGGAGGCGCCGACAATGAGCAGTTCTTC. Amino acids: CASSLGGADNEQFF.

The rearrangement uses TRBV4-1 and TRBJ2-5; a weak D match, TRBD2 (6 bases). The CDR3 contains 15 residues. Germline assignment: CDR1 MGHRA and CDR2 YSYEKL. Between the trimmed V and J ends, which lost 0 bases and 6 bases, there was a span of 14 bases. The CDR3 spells CASSQDRLGGQTQYF. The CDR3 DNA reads TGCGCCAGCAGCCAAGATCGCCTAGGAGGGCAGACCCAGTACTTC.

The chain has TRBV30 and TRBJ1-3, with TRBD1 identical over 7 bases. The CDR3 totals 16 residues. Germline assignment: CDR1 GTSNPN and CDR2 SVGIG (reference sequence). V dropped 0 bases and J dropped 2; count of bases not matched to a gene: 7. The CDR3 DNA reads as TGTGCCTGGAGTGTACTGGACAGGATAGCTGGAAACACCATATATTTT. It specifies CAWSVLDRIAGNTIYF.

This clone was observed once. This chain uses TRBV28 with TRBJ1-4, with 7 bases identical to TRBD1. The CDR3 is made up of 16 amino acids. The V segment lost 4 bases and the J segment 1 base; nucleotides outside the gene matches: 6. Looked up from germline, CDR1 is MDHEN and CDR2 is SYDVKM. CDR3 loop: CASSWDSAETNEKLFF. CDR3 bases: TGTGCCAGCAGTTGGGACAGCGCAGAAACTAATGAAAAACTGTTTTTT.

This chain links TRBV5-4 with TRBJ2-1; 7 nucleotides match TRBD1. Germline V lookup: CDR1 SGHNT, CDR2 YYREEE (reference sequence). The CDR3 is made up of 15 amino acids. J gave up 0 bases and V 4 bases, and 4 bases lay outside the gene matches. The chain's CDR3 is CASSLGGRSYNEQFF. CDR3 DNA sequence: TGTGCCAGCAGCCTAGGGGGCCGCTCCTACAATGAGCAGTTCTTC.

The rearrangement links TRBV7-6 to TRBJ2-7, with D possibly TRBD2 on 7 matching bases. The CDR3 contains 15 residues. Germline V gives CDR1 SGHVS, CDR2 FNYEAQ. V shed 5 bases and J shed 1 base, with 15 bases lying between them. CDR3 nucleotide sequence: TGTGCCAGCAGCCAGACGGGGGGCTCTTCCTACGAGCAGTACTTC. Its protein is CASSQTGGSSYEQYF.

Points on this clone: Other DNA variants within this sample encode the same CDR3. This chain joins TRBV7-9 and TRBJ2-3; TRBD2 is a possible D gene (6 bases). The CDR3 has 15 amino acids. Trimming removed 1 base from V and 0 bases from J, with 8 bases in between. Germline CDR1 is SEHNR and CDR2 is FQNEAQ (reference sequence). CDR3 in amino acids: CASSLVGGSTDTQYF. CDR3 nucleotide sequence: TGTGCCAGCAGCTTAGTCGGGGGTAGCACAGATACGCAGTATTTT.